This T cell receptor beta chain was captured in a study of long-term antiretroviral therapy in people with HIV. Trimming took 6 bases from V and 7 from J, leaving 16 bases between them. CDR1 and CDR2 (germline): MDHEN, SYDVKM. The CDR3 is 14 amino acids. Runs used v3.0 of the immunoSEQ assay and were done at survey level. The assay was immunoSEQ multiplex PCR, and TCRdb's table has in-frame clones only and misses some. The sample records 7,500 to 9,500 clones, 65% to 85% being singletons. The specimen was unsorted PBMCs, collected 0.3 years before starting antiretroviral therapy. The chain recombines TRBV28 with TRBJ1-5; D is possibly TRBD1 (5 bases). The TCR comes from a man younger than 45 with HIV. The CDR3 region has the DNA TGTGCCAGCAGCAATTCAGGGATGGGGCAGCCCCAGCATTTT. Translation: CASSNSGMGQPQHF.